This TCR beta chain was profiled in a study of blood T cell repertoires in COVID-19. Turning to the study itself: Acute and convalescent COVID-19 samples came from the United States, Italy and Spain. Sample material is recorded as cDNA or gDNA derived from T cells, B-cell-depleted T cells, or PBMCs.

Under the authors' procedure: Reference gene primer amplification gave estimated nucleated cell counts. The repertoire was sequenced with immunoSEQ multiplex PCR; TCRdb's copy has only in-frame clones and lacks some. Clonal size and the V and J genes are those of that table, whereas D and trimming came from the DNA. The sample lists about 23,000 clones, 85% to 90% occurring once. What was sequenced was peripheral blood. This sequence was found in a woman older than 75 with acute or convalescent COVID-19.

In DNA form, the CDR3 reads TGTGCCAGCAGCCGAACTTATGGACTAGAGCAGTTCTTC. Its protein product is CASSRTYGLEQFF. The J gene is TRBJ2-1, the V gene TRBV7-2, with a tentative D call TRBD2 (6 bases). Germline lookup yields CDR1 SGHTA and CDR2 FQGNSA. This CDR3 has 13 amino acids. Trimming took 5 bases from V and 10 from J, leaving 15 bases between them.